Here is one TCR beta chain with its context. The antigen is undetermined. This CDR3 has 16 amino acids. V dropped 8 bases and J dropped 0 bases, with 17 bases sitting between them. Germline CDR1 MNHNS, CDR2 SASEGT. This entry is derived from a study of T-cell memory formation after mild COVID-19. Study-wide context: Clustering of TCRs was largely donor specific.

TCRalpha and TCRbeta libraries used 5'RACE with constant-segment primers and UMIs. TCRdb recomputed calls from the 5' RACE reads with MiXCR, one row per CDR3 protein. The sample holds 250,000 to 400,000 distinct CDR3 sequences, 14% seen once. Notes on the study in general: Contracting CD8+ clones were enriched in EMRA, CD4+ mainly in CM and EM.

This chain connects TRBV6-1 to TRBJ1-5; D remains ambiguous. This clonotype was obtained from a man between 18 and 35 years old who had mild COVID-19 (a few samples of this study predate the infection). Cell type and time point are not known. Sequenced material: PBMCs or a T cell subset sorted from them (not recorded which). The CDR3 loop is CASSSRLGNSNQPQHF. In nucleotides, the CDR3 is TGTGCCAGCTCCTCCCGGCTAGGCAATAGCAATCAGCCCCAGCATTTT.